This T cell receptor (beta chain) was retrieved from a study of Ad26.COV2.S vaccination and SARS-CoV-2 variants. Across the whole study: A COV1001 Ad26.COV2.S trial-arm participant provided the sample. Participants got Ad26.COV2.S intramuscularly, once or twice 56 days apart.

Sequencing used immunoSEQ multiplex PCR; TCRdb keeps in-frame clones, though not all of them. The sample has around 400,000 clones, over 75% seen once. Germline CDR1 and CDR2: SGHVS and FQNEAQ. This CDR3 has 17 residues. V lost 4 bases and J lost 5; bases outside the gene matches: 8. Treatment of the sample: 15 to 20 received Ad26.COV2.S at low or high dose, single or two shots; 5 received placebo; per-sample allocation not given. Sampling happened 63 days after the first vaccine or placebo injection. Sequenced material: peripheral blood, taken in a trial of Ad26.COV2.S vaccine versus placebo. The V call is TRBV7-8, the J call TRBJ1-6; 10 bases align to TRBD1. The receptor was derived from a person between 18 and 65 years old who received the Ad26.COV2.S COVID-19 vaccine or a placebo. The CDR3 DNA is TGTGCCAGCAGCTCACGGAGGGGACAGGGGAATAATTCACCCCTCCACTTT. Encoded protein: CASSSRRGQGNNSPLHF. The whole variable domain, remainder taken from reference TRBV7-8 and TRBJ1-6, is GAGVSQSPRYKVAKRGQDVALRCDPISGHVSLFWYQQALGQGPEFLTYFQNEAQLDKSGLPSDRFFAERPEGSVSTLKIQRTQQEDSAVYLCASSSRRGQGNNSPLHFGNGTRLTVT.